These T cell receptor beta chains were read from a single sample in a study of identifying expanded T cells in peripheral blood. Some clones are missing from TCRdb's copy, which holds only in-frame ones; the method was immunoSEQ multiplex PCR. Of some 80,000 clones listed, over 85% are singletons. Sequencing used blood. These receptors were taken from a person aged 18 to 69 in good health. CDR3s include the opening cysteine and the closing phenylalanine or tryptophan. A D gene is named only where the DNA matches it firmly. Part of the rows lack a size; the others show once, few, many or a class for expanded clones.

J: TRBJ2-1; V: TRBV5-1; D: TRBD1; length: 16; size: NA; DNA: TGCGCCAGCAGCTACCAGACAGGGAGCTCCTACAATGAGCAGTTCTTC; CDR3: CASSYQTGSSYNEQFF
J: TRBJ1-2; V: TRBV10-1; D: NA; length: 18; size: NA; DNA: TGCGCCAGCAGTGAGTCGGGGGTCGGGGGTTTGGTATTGTATGGCTACACCTTC; CDR3: CASSESGVGGLVLYGYTF
J: TRBJ2-1; V: TRBV5-1; D: TRBD1; length: 16; size: NA; DNA: TGCGCCAGCAGCCAGGGGTCGGGACAGGGATACAATGAGCAGTTCTTC; CDR3: CASSQGSGQGYNEQFF
J: TRBJ2-2; V: TRBV19; D: NA; length: 13; size: few; DNA: TGTGCCAGTAGTATCCGGAGAACCGGGGAGCTGTTTTTT; CDR3: CASSIRRTGELFF
J: TRBJ1-4; V: TRBV5-4; D: NA; length: 14; size: NA; DNA: TGTGCCAGCAGCTTGGGAGGGGGGGATGAAAAACTGTTTTTT; CDR3: CASSLGGGDEKLFF
J: TRBJ1-5; V: TRBV30; D: NA; length: 15; size: few; DNA: TGTGCCTGGAGTTTTGGGCACAATAGCAATCAGCCCCAGCATTTT; CDR3: CAWSFGHNSNQPQHF
J: TRBJ1-1; V: TRBV5-1; D: NA; length: 13; size: NA; DNA: TGCGCCAGCAGCCCGGAGGCAGCCCGTGACGCTTTCTTT; CDR3: CASSPEAARDAFF
J: TRBJ2-7; V: TRBV5-5; D: NA; length: 15; size: NA; DNA: TGTGCCAGCAGCCCGCAGGGGGGATACTCCTACGAGCAGTACTTC; CDR3: CASSPQGGYSYEQYF
J: TRBJ1-4; V: TRBV7-8; D: NA; length: 14; size: NA; DNA: TGTGCCAGCAGCTTAGGGGACAAGGTAGAAAAACTGTTTTTT; CDR3: CASSLGDKVEKLFF
J: TRBJ1-2; V: TRBV6-5; D: NA; length: 11; size: NA; DNA: TGTGCCAGCGGGACGGTCTATGGCTACACCTTC; CDR3: CASGTVYGYTF
J: TRBJ1-1; V: TRBV6-5; D: TRBD1; length: 15; size: NA; DNA: TGTGCCAGCAGTCGACAACAGGGGGTGAACACTGAAGCTTTCTTT; CDR3: CASSRQQGVNTEAFF